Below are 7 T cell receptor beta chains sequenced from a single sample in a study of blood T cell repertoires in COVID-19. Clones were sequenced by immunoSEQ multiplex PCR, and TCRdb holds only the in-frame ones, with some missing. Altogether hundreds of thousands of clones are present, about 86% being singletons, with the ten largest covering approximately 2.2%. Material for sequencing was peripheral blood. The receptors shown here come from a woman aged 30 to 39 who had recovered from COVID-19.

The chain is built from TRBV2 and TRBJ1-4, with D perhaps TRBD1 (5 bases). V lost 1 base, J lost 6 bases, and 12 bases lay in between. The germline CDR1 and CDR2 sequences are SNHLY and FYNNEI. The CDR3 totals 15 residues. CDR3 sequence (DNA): TGTGCCAGCAGTGAAGGGGGCAGGCCGCATGAAAAACTGTTTTTT. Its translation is CASSEGGRPHEKLFF. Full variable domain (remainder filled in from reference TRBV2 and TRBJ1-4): EPEVTQTPSHQVTQMGQEVILRCVPISNHLYFYWYRQILGQKVEFLVSFYNNEISEKSEIFDDQFSVERPDGSNFTLKIRSTKLEDSAMYFCASSEGGRPHEKLFFGSGTQLSVL.

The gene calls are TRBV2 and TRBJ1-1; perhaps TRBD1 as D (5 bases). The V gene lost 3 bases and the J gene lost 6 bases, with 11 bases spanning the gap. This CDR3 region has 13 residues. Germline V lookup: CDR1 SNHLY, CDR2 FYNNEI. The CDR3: CASSDSGRPEAFF. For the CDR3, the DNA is TGTGCCAGCAGTGATTCAGGGAGGCCTGAAGCTTTCTTT.

The chain's CDR3 is CASSSRQGGDEQYF. In DNA form, the CDR3 reads TGTGCCAGCAGCTCTCGACAGGGGGGCGACGAGCAGTACTTC. The chain carries TRBV7-9 and TRBJ2-7, with TRBD1 matching over 9 bases. The CDR3 is made up of 14 amino acids. Germline values: CDR1 SEHNR, CDR2 FQNEAQ (reference sequence). Losses at the gene ends were 4 bases for V and 5 bases for J; bases not matched to a gene: 6.

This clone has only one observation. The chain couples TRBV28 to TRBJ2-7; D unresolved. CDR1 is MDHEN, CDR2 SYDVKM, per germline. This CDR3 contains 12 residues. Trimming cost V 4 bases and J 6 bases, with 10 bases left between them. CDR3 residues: CASSSSPGEQYF. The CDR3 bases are TGTGCCAGCAGTTCGTCCCCCGGCGAGCAGTACTTC.

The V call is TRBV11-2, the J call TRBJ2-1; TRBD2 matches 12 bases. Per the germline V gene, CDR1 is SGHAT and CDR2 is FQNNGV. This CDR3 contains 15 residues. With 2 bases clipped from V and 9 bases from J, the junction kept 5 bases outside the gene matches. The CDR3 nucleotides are TGTGCCAGCAGCTTATTGGCTAGCGGGAGGGTTGAGCAGTTCTTC. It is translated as CASSLLASGRVEQFF.

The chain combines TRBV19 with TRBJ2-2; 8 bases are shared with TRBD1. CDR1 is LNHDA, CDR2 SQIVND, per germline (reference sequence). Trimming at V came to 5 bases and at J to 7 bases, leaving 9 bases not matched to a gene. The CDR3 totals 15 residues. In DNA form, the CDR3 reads TGTGCCAGTAGTGCTCCAGGGGGCTGGGGCGGGGAGCTGTTTTTT. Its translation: CASSAPGGWGGELFF.

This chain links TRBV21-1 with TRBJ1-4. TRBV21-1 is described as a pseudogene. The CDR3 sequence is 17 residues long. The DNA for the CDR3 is TGTGCCAGCAGCATCCCAAAGTGGAGAGGAGCTAATGAAAAACTGTTTTTT. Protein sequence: CASSIPKWRGANEKLFF.